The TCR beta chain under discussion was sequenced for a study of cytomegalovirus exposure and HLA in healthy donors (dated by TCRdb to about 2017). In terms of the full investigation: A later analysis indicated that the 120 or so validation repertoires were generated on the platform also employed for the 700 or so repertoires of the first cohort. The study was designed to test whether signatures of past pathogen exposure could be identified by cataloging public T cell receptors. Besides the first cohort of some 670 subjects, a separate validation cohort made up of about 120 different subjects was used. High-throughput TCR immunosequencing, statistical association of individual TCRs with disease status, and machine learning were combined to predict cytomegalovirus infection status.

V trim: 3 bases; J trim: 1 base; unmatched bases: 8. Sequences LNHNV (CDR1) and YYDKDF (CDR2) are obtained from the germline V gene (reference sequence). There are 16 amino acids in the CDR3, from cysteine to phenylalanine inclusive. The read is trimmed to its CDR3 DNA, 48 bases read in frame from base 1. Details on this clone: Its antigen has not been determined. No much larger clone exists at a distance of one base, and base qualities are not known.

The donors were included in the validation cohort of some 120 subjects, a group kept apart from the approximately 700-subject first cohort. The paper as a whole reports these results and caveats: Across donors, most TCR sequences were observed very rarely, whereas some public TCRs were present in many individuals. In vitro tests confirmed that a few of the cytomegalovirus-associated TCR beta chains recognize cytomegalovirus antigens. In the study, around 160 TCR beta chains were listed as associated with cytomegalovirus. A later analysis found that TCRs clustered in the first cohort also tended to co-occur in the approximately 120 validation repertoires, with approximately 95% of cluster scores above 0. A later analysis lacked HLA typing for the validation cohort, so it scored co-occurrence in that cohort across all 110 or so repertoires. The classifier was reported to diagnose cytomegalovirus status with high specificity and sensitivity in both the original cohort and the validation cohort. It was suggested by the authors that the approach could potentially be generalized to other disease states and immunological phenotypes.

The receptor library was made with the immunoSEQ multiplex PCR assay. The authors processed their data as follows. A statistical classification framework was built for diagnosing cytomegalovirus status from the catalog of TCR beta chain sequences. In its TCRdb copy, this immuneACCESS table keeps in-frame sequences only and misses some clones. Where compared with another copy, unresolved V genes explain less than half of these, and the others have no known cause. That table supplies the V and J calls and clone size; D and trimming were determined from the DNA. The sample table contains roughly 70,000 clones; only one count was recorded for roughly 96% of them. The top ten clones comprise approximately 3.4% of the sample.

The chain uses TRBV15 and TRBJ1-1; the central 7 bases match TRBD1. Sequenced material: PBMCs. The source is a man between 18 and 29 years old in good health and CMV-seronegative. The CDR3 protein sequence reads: CATSRARTGENTEAFF. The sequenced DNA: TGTGCCACCAGCAGGGCGAGGACAGGTGAGAACACTGAAGCTTTCTTT.